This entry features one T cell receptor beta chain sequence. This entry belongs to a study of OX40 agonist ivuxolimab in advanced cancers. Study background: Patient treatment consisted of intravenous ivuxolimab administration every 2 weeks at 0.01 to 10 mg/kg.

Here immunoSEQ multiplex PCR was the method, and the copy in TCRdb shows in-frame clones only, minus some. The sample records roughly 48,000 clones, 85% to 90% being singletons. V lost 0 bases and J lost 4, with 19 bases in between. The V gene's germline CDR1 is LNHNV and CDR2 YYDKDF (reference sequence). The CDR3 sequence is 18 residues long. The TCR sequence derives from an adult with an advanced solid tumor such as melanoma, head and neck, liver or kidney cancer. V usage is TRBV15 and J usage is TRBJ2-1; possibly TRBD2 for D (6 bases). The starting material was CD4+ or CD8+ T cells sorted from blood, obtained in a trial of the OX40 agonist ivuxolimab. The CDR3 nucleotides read TGTGCCACCAGCAGAGATCGGGGGTATAGCGGACGTTACAATGAGCAGTTCTTC. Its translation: CATSRDRGYSGRYNEQFF.